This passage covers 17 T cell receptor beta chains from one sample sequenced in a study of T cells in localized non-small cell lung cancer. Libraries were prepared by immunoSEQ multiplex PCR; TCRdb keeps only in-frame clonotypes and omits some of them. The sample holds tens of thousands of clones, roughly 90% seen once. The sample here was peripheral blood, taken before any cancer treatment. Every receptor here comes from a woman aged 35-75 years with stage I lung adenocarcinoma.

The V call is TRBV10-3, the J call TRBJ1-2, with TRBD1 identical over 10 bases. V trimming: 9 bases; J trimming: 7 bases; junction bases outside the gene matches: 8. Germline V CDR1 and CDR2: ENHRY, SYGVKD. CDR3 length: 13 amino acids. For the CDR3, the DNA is TGTGCCATTGGACCGGGACAGGGGATTGGCTACACCTTC. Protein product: CAIGPGQGIGYTF.

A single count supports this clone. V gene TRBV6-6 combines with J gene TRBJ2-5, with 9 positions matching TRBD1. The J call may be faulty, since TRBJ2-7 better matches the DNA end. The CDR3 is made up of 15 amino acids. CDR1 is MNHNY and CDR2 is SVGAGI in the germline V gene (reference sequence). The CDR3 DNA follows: TGTGCCAGCAGCCCGACCGGGACAGGGTCCTACGAGCAGTACTTC. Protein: CASSPTGTGSYEQYF.

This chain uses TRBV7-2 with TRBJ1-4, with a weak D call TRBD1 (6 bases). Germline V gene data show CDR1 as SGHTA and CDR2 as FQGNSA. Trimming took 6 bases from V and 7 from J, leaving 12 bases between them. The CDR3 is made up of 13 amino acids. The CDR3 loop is CASSPVRGEKLFF. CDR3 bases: TGTGCCAGCAGTCCAGTCAGGGGTGAAAAACTGTTTTTT. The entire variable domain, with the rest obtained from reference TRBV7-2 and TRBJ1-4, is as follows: GAGVSQSPSNKVTEKGKDVELRCDPISGHTALYWYRQSLGQGLEFLIYFQGNSAPDKSGLPSDRFSAERTGGSVSTLTIQRTQQEDSAVYLCASSPVRGEKLFFGSGTQLSVL.

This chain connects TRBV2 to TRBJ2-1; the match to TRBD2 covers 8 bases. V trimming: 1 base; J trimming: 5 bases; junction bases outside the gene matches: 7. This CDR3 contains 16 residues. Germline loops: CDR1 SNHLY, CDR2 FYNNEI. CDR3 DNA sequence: TGTGCCAGCAGTGAAGTCCCAGCGGGGGATGACAATGAGCAGTTCTTC. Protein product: CASSEVPAGDDNEQFF.

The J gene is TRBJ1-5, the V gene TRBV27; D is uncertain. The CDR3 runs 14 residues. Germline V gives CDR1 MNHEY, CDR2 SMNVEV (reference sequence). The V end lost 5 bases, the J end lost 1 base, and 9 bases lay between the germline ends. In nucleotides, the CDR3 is TGTGCCAGCAGTGCTACCACCAGCAATCAGCCCCAGCATTTT. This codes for CASSATTSNQPQHF.

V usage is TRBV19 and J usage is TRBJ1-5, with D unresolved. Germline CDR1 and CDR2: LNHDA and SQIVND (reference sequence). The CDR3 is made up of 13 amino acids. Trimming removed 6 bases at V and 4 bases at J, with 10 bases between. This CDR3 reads CASSDTENQPQHF. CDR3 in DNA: TGTGCCAGTAGCGACACTGAAAATCAGCCCCAGCATTTT.

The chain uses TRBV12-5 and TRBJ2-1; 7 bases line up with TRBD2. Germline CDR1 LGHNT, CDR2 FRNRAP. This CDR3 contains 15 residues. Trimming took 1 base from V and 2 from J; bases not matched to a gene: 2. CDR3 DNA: TGTGCTAGTGGTTTGGGTGCGGGGGCCTACAATGAGCAGTTCTTC. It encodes CASGLGAGAYNEQFF.

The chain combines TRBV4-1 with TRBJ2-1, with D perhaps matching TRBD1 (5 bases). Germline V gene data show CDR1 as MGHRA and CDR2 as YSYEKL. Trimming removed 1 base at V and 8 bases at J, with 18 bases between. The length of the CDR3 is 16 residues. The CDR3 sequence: CASSQVGQGLHDEQFF. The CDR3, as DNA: TGCGCCAGCAGCCAAGTCGGTCAGGGCTTGCATGATGAGCAGTTCTTC.

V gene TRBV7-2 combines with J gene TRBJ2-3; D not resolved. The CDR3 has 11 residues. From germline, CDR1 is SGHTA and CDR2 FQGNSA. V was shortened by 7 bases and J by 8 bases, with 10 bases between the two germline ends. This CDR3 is CASIEDLTQYF. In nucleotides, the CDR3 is TGTGCCAGCATCGAGGACCTTACGCAGTATTTT.

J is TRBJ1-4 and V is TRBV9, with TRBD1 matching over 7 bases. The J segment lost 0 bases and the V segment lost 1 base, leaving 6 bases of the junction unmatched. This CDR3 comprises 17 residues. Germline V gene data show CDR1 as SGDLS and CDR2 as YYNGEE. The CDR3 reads CASSVSVGTATNEKLFF. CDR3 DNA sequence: TGTGCCAGCAGCGTATCTGTAGGGACAGCAACTAATGAAAAACTGTTTTTT.

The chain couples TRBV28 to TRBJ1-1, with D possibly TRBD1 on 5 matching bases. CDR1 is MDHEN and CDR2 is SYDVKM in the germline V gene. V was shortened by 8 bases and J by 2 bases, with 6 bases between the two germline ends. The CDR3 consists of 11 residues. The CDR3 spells CASRDNTEAFF. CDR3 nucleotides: TGTGCCAGCCGGGACAACACTGAAGCTTTCTTT. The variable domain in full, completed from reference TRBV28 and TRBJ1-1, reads DVKVTQSSRYLVKRTGEKVFLECVQDMDHENMFWYRQDPGLGLRLIYFSYDVKMKEKGDIPEGYSVSREKKERFSLILESASTNQTSMYLCASRDNTEAFFGQGTRLTVV.

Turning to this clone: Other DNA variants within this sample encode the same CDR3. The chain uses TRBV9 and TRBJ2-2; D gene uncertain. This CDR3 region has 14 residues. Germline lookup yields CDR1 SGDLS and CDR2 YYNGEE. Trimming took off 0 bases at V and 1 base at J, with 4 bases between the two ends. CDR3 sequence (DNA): TGTGCCAGCAGCGTAGGGGTGAACACCGGGGAGCTGTTTTTT. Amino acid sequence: CASSVGVNTGELFF.

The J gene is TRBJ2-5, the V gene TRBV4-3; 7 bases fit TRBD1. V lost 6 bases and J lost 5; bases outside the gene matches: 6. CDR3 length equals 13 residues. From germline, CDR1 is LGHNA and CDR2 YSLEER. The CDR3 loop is CASRMTGSETQYF. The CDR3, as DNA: TGCGCCAGCAGAATGACAGGGTCGGAGACCCAGTACTTC.

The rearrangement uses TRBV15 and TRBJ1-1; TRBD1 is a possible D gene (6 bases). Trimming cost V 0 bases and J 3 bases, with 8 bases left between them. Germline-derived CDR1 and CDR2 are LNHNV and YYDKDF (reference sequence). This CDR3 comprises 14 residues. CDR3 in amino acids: CATSRDHRDTEAFF. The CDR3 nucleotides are TGTGCCACCAGCAGAGATCACAGGGACACTGAAGCTTTCTTT.

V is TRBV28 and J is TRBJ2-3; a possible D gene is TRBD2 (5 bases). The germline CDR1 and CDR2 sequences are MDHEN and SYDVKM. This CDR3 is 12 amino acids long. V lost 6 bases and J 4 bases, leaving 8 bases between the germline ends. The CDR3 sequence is CASRGGPDTQYF. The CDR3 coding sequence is TGTGCCAGCAGGGGCGGGCCAGATACGCAGTATTTT.

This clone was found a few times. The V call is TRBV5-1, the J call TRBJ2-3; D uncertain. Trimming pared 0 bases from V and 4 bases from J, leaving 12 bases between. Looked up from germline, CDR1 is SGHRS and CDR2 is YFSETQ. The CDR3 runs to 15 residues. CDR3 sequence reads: CASSLARLLADTQYF. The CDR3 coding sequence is TGCGCCAGCAGCTTGGCCCGGCTGCTCGCAGATACGCAGTATTTT. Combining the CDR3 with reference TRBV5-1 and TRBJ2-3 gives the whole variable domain KAGVTQTPRYLIKTRGQQVTLSCSPISGHRSVSWYQQTPGQGLQFLFEYFSETQRNKGNFPGRFSGRQFSNSRSEMNVSTLELGDSALYLCASSLARLLADTQYFGPGTRLTVL.

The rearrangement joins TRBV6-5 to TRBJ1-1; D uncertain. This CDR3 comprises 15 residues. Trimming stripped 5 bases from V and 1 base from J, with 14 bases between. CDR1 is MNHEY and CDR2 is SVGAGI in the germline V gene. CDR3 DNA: TGTGCCAGCAGTACTTCACCCTGGGCGAACACTGAAGCTTTCTTT. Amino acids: CASSTSPWANTEAFF.